Listed below are T cell receptor beta chains from one sample, sequenced in a study of CD8+CD57+ T cells in acquired aplastic anemia. TCRdb re-called the reads through MiXCR, storing one row per CDR3 protein. The sample lists over 15,000 distinct CDR3 sequences; 37% were seen once. Sequenced input: CD8+CD57+ T cells sorted from PBMCs. The source is a human donor with aplastic anemia. The CDR3 runs from the conserved cysteine through the conserved F or W. The D gene is left open where the match is weak. Rows give clone size only sometimes, using once, few, many, or a class for an expanded clone.

>13|.|TRBJ2-7|.|TRBV12-3/TRBV12-4
CASAPSPTYEQYF
TGTGCCAGCGCTCCTTCACCTACCTACGAGCAGTACTTC
>16|TRBD2|TRBJ2-1|.|TRBV15
CATSSFGTSGYNEQFF
TGTGCCACCAGCAGCTTCGGGACTAGCGGCTACAATGAGCAGTTCTTC
>13|.|TRBJ1-1|.|TRBV2
CASSTRMNTEAFF
TGTGCCAGCAGTACTCGCATGAACACTGAAGCTTTCTTT
>15|TRBD2|TRBJ2-7|.|TRBV5-1
CASSLSGGRSNEQYF
TGCGCCAGCAGCTTGAGTGGCGGGAGAAGCAACGAGCAGTACTTC
>14|TRBD1|TRBJ1-1|.|TRBV5-4
CASSFYRGNTEAFF
TGTGCCAGCAGCTTTTACAGGGGGAACACTGAAGCTTTCTTT
>12|.|TRBJ1-1|.|TRBV19
CASSLFRAEAFF
TGTGCCAGTAGTCTCTTCCGAGCTGAAGCTTTCTTT
>17|TRBD1|TRBJ1-3|once|TRBV10-1
CASSAWDRTSSGNTIYF
TGCGCCAGCAGCGCATGGGACAGGACGAGCTCTGGAAACACCATATATTTT
>13|.|TRBJ1-1|few|TRBV10-3
CAISGGGNTEAFF
TGTGCCATCAGTGGGGGGGGGAACACTGAAGCTTTCTTT
>16|.|TRBJ2-1|many|TRBV12-3/TRBV12-4
CASRPSWGTPYNEQFF
TGTGCCAGCAGACCCAGTTGGGGGACACCGTACAATGAGCAGTTCTTC
>14|.|TRBJ2-1|many|TRBV5-6
CASSRLNQDYEQFF
TGTGCCAGCAGCCGCCTAAACCAGGACTATGAGCAGTTCTTC
>13|TRBD1|TRBJ1-1|.|TRBV19
CASSIGGGQTAFF
TGTGCTAGTAGTATTGGGGGGGGACAGACGGCTTTCTTT
>17|TRBD2|TRBJ2-5|once|TRBV2
CASTLTSGGGSQETQYF
TGTGCCAGCACCCTGACTAGCGGGGGGGGGAGCCAAGAGACCCAGTACTTC
>13|.|TRBJ2-7|many|TRBV20-1
CSAQVGPEAVQYF
TGCAGTGCTCAGGTTGGCCCTGAGGCAGTGCAGTACTTC
>14|TRBD1|TRBJ2-7|few|TRBV7-2
CASSLGSTGGRQYF
TGTGCCAGCAGCTTAGGTTCTACAGGGGGCAGACAGTACTTC
>18|.|TRBJ1-5|.|TRBV19
CASSIVSGGKYSNQPQHF
TGTGCCAGTAGTATAGTCTCGGGCGGGAAATATAGCAATCAGCCCCAGCATTTT
>15|TRBD2|TRBJ2-7|.|TRBV7-9
CASSDGTSGTYKQYF
TGTGCCAGCAGCGACGGTACTAGCGGAACCTACAAGCAGTACTTC
>13|TRBD1|TRBJ2-1|many|TRBV29-1
CSVRQGDYNEQFF
TGCAGCGTGCGACAGGGGGATTACAATGAGCAGTTCTTC
>14|.|TRBJ2-5|.|TRBV15
CATSRSGAQETQYF
TGTGCCACCAGCAGGTCAGGGGCCCAAGAGACCCAGTACTTC
>13|.|TRBJ2-5|once|TRBV7-8
CASSTAGMETQYF
TGTGCCAGCAGCACCGCCGGGATGGAGACCCAGTACTTC
>18|.|TRBJ2-2|.|TRBV7-3
CASSLKGDAPRNTGELFF
TGTGCCAGCAGCTTAAAAGGTGACGCGCCCCGAAACACCGGGGAGCTGTTTTTT
>14|.|TRBJ2-3|many|TRBV6-1
CASTYPGSTDTQYF
TGTGCCAGCACCTACCCCGGTAGCACAGATACGCAGTATTTT
>14|.|TRBJ2-7|many|TRBV28
CASSRGIWNYEQYF
TGTGCCAGCAGTAGGGGCATCTGGAACTACGAGCAGTACTTC
>16|TRBD1|TRBJ1-2|few|TRBV19
CASSMSRDRGDYGYTF
TGTGCCAGTAGTATGAGCCGGGACAGGGGTGACTATGGCTACACCTTC
>14|TRBD2|TRBJ2-3|.|TRBV10-1
CASSDGGRAGFQYF
TGCGCCAGCAGTGATGGCGGGAGGGCCGGATTTCAGTATTTT
>16|.|TRBJ2-3|few|TRBV7-3
CASSLRGGDGADTQYF
TGTGCCAGCAGCTTAAGAGGCGGGGATGGGGCAGATACGCAGTATTTT
>14|TRBD1|TRBJ2-1|few|TRBV20-1
CSASKTGSGIEQFF
TGCAGTGCTAGCAAGACAGGGAGTGGGATTGAGCAGTTCTTC
>16|.|TRBJ1-6|.|TRBV20-1
CSAPGTPGRNNSPLHF
TGCAGTGCTCCCGGGACCCCGGGAAGGAATAATTCACCCCTCCACTTT
>15|TRBD1|TRBJ1-2|many|TRBV5-6
CASSLIGTGWYGYTF
TGTGCCAGCAGCTTGATCGGGACAGGGTGGTATGGCTACACCTTC
>13|.|TRBJ2-7|.|TRBV6-1
CASSYSASYEQYF
TGTGCCAGCAGTTACAGCGCTTCTTACGAGCAGTACTTC
>14|TRBD1|TRBJ1-4|.|TRBV4-1
CASSQKGQGSKLFF
TGCGCCAGCAGCCAAAAGGGACAGGGTTCAAAACTGTTTTTT
>17|TRBD2|TRBJ2-7|many|TRBV6-1
CASRISPATSGSYEQYF
TGTGCCAGCAGAATATCCCCGGCGACTAGCGGCTCCTACGAGCAGTACTTC
>15|TRBD2|TRBJ2-7|.|TRBV4-2
CASSRSGSTTYEQYF
TGTGCCAGCAGTAGGAGCGGGAGTACAACCTACGAGCAGTACTTC
>15|.|TRBJ2-5|many|TRBV7-9
CASSSSGTAHETQYF
TGTGCCAGCAGCTCAAGTGGTACGGCCCATGAGACCCAGTACTTC
>15|TRBD1|TRBJ2-7|.|TRBV9
CASSPRDRGSYEQYF
TGTGCCAGCAGCCCCCGGGACAGGGGTTCCTACGAGCAGTACTTC
>15|TRBD2|TRBJ2-3|.|TRBV2
CASKLAGGYTDTQYF
TGTGCCAGCAAACTAGCGGGGGGTTACACAGATACGCAGTATTTT
>15|TRBD1|TRBJ2-7|few|TRBV7-9
CATYRLRGSGNEQYF
TGTGCCACATATCGACTCAGGGGGTCTGGGAACGAGCAGTACTTC
>12|.|TRBJ1-3|few|TRBV25-1
CASSEFGNTIYF
TGTGCCAGCAGTGAATTCGGAAACACCATATATTTT
>14|.|TRBJ1-1|.|TRBV2
CASTWEGRNTEAFF
TGTGCCAGCACCTGGGAGGGGCGGAACACTGAAGCTTTCTTT
>17|.|TRBJ2-2|once|TRBV5-1
CASSLDLRTQNTGELFF
TGCGCCAGCAGCTTGGATCTGCGGACACAGAACACCGGGGAGCTGTTTTTT
>13|TRBD1|TRBJ1-1|.|TRBV2
CASRHRGQAEAFF
TGTGCCAGCAGACATAGGGGACAGGCTGAAGCTTTCTTT
>15|.|TRBJ2-2|few|TRBV2
CASSDTETVGGELFF
TGTGCCAGCAGTGATACGGAGACAGTGGGCGGGGAGCTGTTTTTT
>18|TRBD1|TRBJ1-6|.|TRBV5-1
CASSLGGFRGHGNSPLHF
TGCGCCAGCAGCTTGGGTGGCTTCAGGGGGCATGGTAATTCACCCCTCCACTTT
>13|.|TRBJ2-5|many|TRBV7-8
CASSLALEETQYF
TGTGCCAGCAGCTTAGCGCTCGAGGAGACCCAGTACTTC
>14|.|TRBJ2-3|.|TRBV12-3/TRBV12-4
CASSRRGAPDTQYF
TGTGCCAGCAGTCGACGTGGGGCCCCAGATACGCAGTATTTT
>17|.|TRBJ2-1|.|TRBV11-1
CASSPSRTTSSYNEQFF
TGTGCCAGCAGCCCTAGCCGAACGACGAGCTCCTACAATGAGCAGTTCTTC
>15|TRBD1|TRBJ1-6|.|TRBV4-1
CASSPWTGNNSPLHF
TGCGCCAGCAGCCCCTGGACAGGGAATAATTCACCCCTCCACTTT
>13|.|TRBJ2-3|.|TRBV12-3/TRBV12-4
CASSFSTTDTQYF
TGTGCCAGCAGTTTCTCCACCACAGATACGCAGTATTTT
>15|TRBD2|TRBJ2-1|few|TRBV19
CASRSLASSYNEQFF
TGTGCCAGTAGGTCACTAGCGAGCTCCTACAATGAGCAGTTCTTC
>15|.|TRBJ2-1|.|TRBV20-1
CNVSGQGRIYNEQFF
TGCAATGTGTCGGGCCAGGGGAGAATCTACAATGAGCAGTTCTTC
>14|.|TRBJ1-1|many|TRBV6-2/TRBV6-3
CASSSPILNTEAFF
TGTGCCAGCAGTTCCCCAATATTGAACACTGAAGCTTTCTTT
>14|.|TRBJ2-5|.|TRBV15
CATSSSGQEETQYF
TGTGCCACCAGCAGCTCCGGGCAGGAAGAGACCCAGTACTTC
>13|.|TRBJ1-5|.|TRBV20-1
CSARERIGQPQHF
TGCAGTGCTAGGGAAAGGATAGGACAGCCCCAGCATTTT
>16|.|TRBJ2-3|few|TRBV2
CASSRAASGGTDTQYF
TGTGCCAGCAGTCGGGCGGCCTCAGGTGGCACAGATACGCAGTATTTT
>12|.|TRBJ1-2|few|TRBV19
CASSIGDGGYTF
TGTGCCAGTAGTATAGGGGATGGAGGCTACACCTTC
>13|.|TRBJ1-5|few|TRBV19
CASSIRSAQPQHF
TGTGCCAGTAGCATACGGTCCGCTCAGCCCCAGCATTTT
>15|TRBD2|TRBJ2-7|.|TRBV7-2
CASPGLAGGYYEQYF
TGTGCCAGCCCGGGACTAGCGGGGGGGTATTACGAGCAGTACTTC
>15|.|TRBJ1-2|many|TRBV6-1
CASSRAAGGTYGYTF
TGTGCCAGCAGTCGGGCGGCCGGGGGCACCTATGGCTACACCTTC
>17|.|TRBJ1-4|many|TRBV6-1
CASTMEKSGTLVEKLFF
TGTGCCAGCACAATGGAGAAATCGGGCACCTTAGTTGAAAAACTGTTTTTT
>13|.|TRBJ2-5|.|TRBV5-1
CASSTGVGETQYF
TGCGCCAGCAGTACTGGGGTGGGGGAGACCCAGTACTTC
>13|TRBD2|TRBJ2-1|many|TRBV6-1
CASKTGGRHEQFF
TGTGCCAGCAAGACGGGAGGGCGTCATGAGCAGTTCTTC